This T cell receptor (beta chain) was sequenced in a study of pediatric ulcerative colitis. Findings and limits, study-wide: Clonal expansions reduced rectal repertoire diversity in acute severe colitis. This repertoire reflects total lymphocytes rather than subpopulations like regulatory T cells.

In regard to this clone: What it recognizes is unknown.

Method: immunoSEQ multiplex PCR; TCRdb's copy keeps in-frame clones and lacks some. The sample yields 57,000 or so clones, about 87% seen once. Blood was drawn at the time of colonoscopy. Germline loops: CDR1 SGHKS, CDR2 YYEKEE (reference sequence). The CDR3 is 16 amino acids. J was trimmed by 0 bases and V by 5 bases; bases with no gene match: 9. This chain uses TRBV5-5 with TRBJ1-1; 8 nucleotides agree with TRBD1. Sequenced input: blood. The TCR originated in a boy between 10 and 17 years old who was a control in a study of pediatric ulcerative colitis. Written as DNA, the CDR3 is TGTGCCAGCAGGGACCTGGACAGGGACATGAACACTGAAGCTTTCTTT. Translated, it gives CASRDLDRDMNTEAFF.